This entry lists 25 T cell receptor beta chains sequenced from one sample in a study of blood T cell repertoires in COVID-19. Assay: immunoSEQ multiplex PCR; the TCRdb copy retains only in-frame clones and omits some. This table has about 190,000 clones, roughly 80% appearing once. Material for sequencing was peripheral blood. These receptors were collected from a man aged 60 to 69 with acute or convalescent COVID-19.

V is TRBV6-1 and J is TRBJ2-7; unclear D gene. Trimming took off 0 bases at V and 4 bases at J, with 16 bases between the two ends. CDR3 length: 16 residues. CDR1 and CDR2 (germline): MNHNS, SASEGT. Written as DNA, the CDR3 is TGTGCCAGCAGTGAAGCCACCTTCGGGTCTCTTTACGAGCAGTACTTC. It codes for CASSEATFGSLYEQYF.

This clone was observed once. This chain uses TRBV19 with TRBJ1-5; D uncertain. The CDR3 has 15 residues. CDR1 LNHDA and CDR2 SQIVND come from the germline V gene (reference sequence). The ends were cut back, 5 bases at V and 3 bases at J, with 14 bases in the middle. In DNA, the CDR3 is TGTGCCAGTAGTCCTAAGGAGGGTTACAATCAGCCCCAGCATTTT. Amino acids: CASSPKEGYNQPQHF.

On this clone: Distinct nucleotide sequences in the sample also encode this CDR3. The chain uses TRBV3-1 (or the pseudogene TRBV3-2) and TRBJ1-2; possibly TRBD1 for D (6 bases). Trimming shortened V by 0 bases and J by 8 bases, and 10 bases separated the two germline ends. The germline gives CDR1 LGHDT, CDR2 YNNKEL (reference sequence). The CDR3 consists of 13 residues. CDR3 loop: CASSQDIQGGYTF. CDR3 coding DNA: TGTGCCAGCAGCCAAGATATCCAGGGGGGCTACACCTTC.

The CDR3 loop is CASSQEWGGFQETQYF. CDR3 sequence (DNA): TGCGCCAGCAGCCAAGAATGGGGGGGGTTTCAAGAGACCCAGTACTTC. The genes are TRBV4-3 and TRBJ2-5; 7 bases align to TRBD2. Looked up from germline, CDR1 is LGHNA and CDR2 is YSLEER. This CDR3 comprises 16 residues. V shed 0 bases, J shed 2 bases, and the junction held 6 bases outside the gene matches.

The gene calls are TRBV6-5 and TRBJ1-1; D uncertain. CDR1 is MNHEY and CDR2 is SVGAGI in the germline V gene. The CDR3 extends over 12 amino acids. V lost 7 bases and J lost 8, with 14 bases in between. CDR3 bases: TGTGCCAGCACTAAAGGATCGGGAGAAGCTTTCTTT. Its protein is CASTKGSGEAFF.

V is TRBV7-2 and J is TRBJ1-1; TRBD1 might be the D (5 bases). This CDR3 spans 13 amino acids. V was cut by 4 bases and J by 1 base, with 7 bases left in between. Germline V gives CDR1 SGHTA, CDR2 FQGNSA. In DNA, the CDR3 is TGTGCCAGCAGCTCGCAGGGGAACACTGAAGCTTTCTTT. It specifies CASSSQGNTEAFF.

This clone is a singleton in its sample. The chain employs TRBV6-1 and TRBJ2-2, with TRBD1 as a possible D gene (6 bases). The CDR3 runs to 16 residues. V shed 1 base and J shed 1 base, with 10 bases lying between them. The germline gives CDR1 MNHNS, CDR2 SASEGT. The CDR3 bases are TGTGCCAGCAGTGAAGGGCCGGGACAGAACACCGGGGAGCTGTTTTTT. It is translated as CASSEGPGQNTGELFF.

The chain employs TRBV19 and TRBJ1-6; D is perhaps TRBD1 (6 bases). Germline V gene sequence: CDR1 LNHDA, CDR2 SQIVND (reference sequence). Trimming took 2 bases from V and 7 from J, leaving 12 bases between them. The CDR3 runs to 15 residues. In nucleotides, the CDR3 is TGTGCCAGTAGTATATCAGGGGTTGGAAATTCACCCCTCCACTTT. Amino acids: CASSISGVGNSPLHF.

This rearrangement joins TRBV10-3 to TRBJ1-2; 8 bases match TRBD1. The CDR3 totals 14 residues. The V gene end was trimmed by 7 bases and the J gene end by 7 bases; junction bases not matched to a gene: 11. CDR1 ENHRY and CDR2 SYGVKD come from the germline V gene. This CDR3 reads CAITGPGGTGGYTF. As DNA, the CDR3 is TGTGCCATCACTGGACCCGGTGGGACAGGTGGCTACACCTTC.

The V and J genes are TRBV5-5 and TRBJ1-5; D is unclear. Germline lookup yields CDR1 SGHKS and CDR2 YYEKEE (reference sequence). This CDR3 has 15 residues. V was pared by 3 bases and J by 0 bases, with 10 bases between. CDR3 DNA: TGTGCCAGCAGCTACTCGGACTATAGCAATCAGCCCCAGCATTTT. Translated: CASSYSDYSNQPQHF. The whole variable domain, remainder taken from reference TRBV5-5 and TRBJ1-5, is DAGVTQSPTHLIKTRGQQVTLRCSPISGHKSVSWYQQVLGQGPQFIFQYYEKEERGRGNFPDRFSARQFPNYSSELNVNALLLGDSALYLCASSYSDYSNQPQHFGDGTRLSIL.

The CDR3 nucleotides are TGCGCCAGCAGCACGCGGGGCAGCAACACTGAAGCTTTCTTT. Its protein is CASSTRGSNTEAFF. The J gene is TRBJ1-1, the V gene TRBV5-1; D perhaps matches TRBD1 (5 bases). The CDR3 loop spans 14 amino acids. Germline V lookup: CDR1 SGHRS, CDR2 YFSETQ. The V and J ends lost 4 bases and 2 bases respectively, with 12 bases between them.

This clone has a count of ten or more. CDR3 sequence (DNA): TGCGCCAGCAGCCAATCGATCGTCAGGGGGCCCAGAATACAAGCTTTCTTT. Protein sequence: CASSQSIVRGPRIQAFF. This chain joins TRBV4-1 and TRBJ1-1; 8 nucleotides align to TRBD1. The CDR3 has 17 residues. V was pared by 2 bases and J by 9 bases, with 17 bases of the junction left unmatched. The germline V gene has CDR1 MGHRA and CDR2 YSYEKL.

V and J are TRBV24-1 and TRBJ2-2; 7 nucleotides match TRBD2. Germline CDR1 is KGHDR and CDR2 is SFDVKD. Trimming removed 0 bases from V and 3 bases from J; junction bases left unmatched: 6. The CDR3 is 17 amino acids. The CDR3 DNA follows: TGTGCCACCAGTGATTTGGGGAGGGCCTGGGACACCGGGGAGCTGTTTTTT. Translation: CATSDLGRAWDTGELFF.

The CDR3 sequence: CASSLVPGETEAFF. Here the CDR3 DNA reads TGCGCCAGCAGCTTGGTGCCAGGGGAAACTGAAGCTTTCTTT. V gene TRBV5-1 combines with J gene TRBJ1-1, with a tentative D call TRBD1 (6 bases). This CDR3 comprises 14 residues. Per the germline V gene, CDR1 is SGHRS and CDR2 is YFSETQ. The V end lost 0 bases, the J end lost 5 bases, and 11 bases lay between the germline ends.

This clone has just a few counts. This chain uses TRBV6-2 or TRBV6-3 with TRBJ2-6; 7 bases match TRBD2. There are 20 residues in the CDR3. Unmatched junction bases numbered 13, after V lost 2 bases and J lost 0 bases. Germline assignment: CDR1 MNHEY and CDR2 SVGEGT. The CDR3 DNA sequence: TGTGCCAGCAGTTACCCTTCTAGGGAGGGAGGCCTCTCTGGGGCCAACGTCCTGACTTTC. It specifies CASSYPSREGGLSGANVLTF.

V is TRBV5-8 and J is TRBJ1-5; 7 bases are a match to TRBD1. The CDR3 sequence is 15 residues long. The germline V gene encodes CDR1 SGHTS and CDR2 YDEGEE. The J segment lost 0 bases and the V segment lost 4 bases, leaving 4 bases of the junction unmatched. CDR3 sequence (DNA): TGTGCCAGCAGCATGGGACAGTATAGCAATCAGCCCCAGCATTTT. It codes for CASSMGQYSNQPQHF. Full variable domain (rest looked up from reference TRBV5-8 and TRBJ1-5): EAGVTQSPTHLIKTRGQQATLRCSPISGHTSVYWYQQALGLGLQFLLWYDEGEERNRGNFPPRFSGRQFPNYSSELNVNALELEDSALYLCASSMGQYSNQPQHFGDGTRLSIL.

This clone has a count of ten or more. The chain is built from TRBV6-5 and TRBJ2-1; 13 bases match TRBD2. This CDR3 has 15 amino acids. The germline V gene encodes CDR1 MNHEY and CDR2 SVGAGI. V was clipped by 8 bases and J by 8 bases; unmatched bases: 9. The CDR3 is CASGPPGLAGHEQFF. As DNA, the CDR3 is TGTGCCAGCGGACCACCGGGACTAGCGGGACATGAGCAGTTCTTC.

The V gene is TRBV6-5, the J gene TRBJ2-7, with D possibly TRBD2 on 5 matching bases. The CDR3 runs to 16 residues. Germline CDR1 MNHEY, CDR2 SVGAGI. Trimming cost V 0 bases and J 2 bases, with 14 bases left between them. DNA for the CDR3: TGTGCCAGCAGTTACTCAATGATCGGGATCCCCTACGAGCAGTACTTC. Translated, it gives CASSYSMIGIPYEQYF.

The chain joins TRBV15 to TRBJ1-5; 10 bases match TRBD1. Germline-derived CDR1 and CDR2 are LNHNV and YYDKDF (reference sequence). The CDR3 is made up of 17 amino acids. V dropped 1 base and J dropped 2; count of bases not matched to a gene: 5. The CDR3 spells CATSRGPGTGGNQPQHF. DNA of the CDR3: TGTGCCACCAGCAGAGGTCCCGGGACAGGGGGCAATCAGCCCCAGCATTTT. Complete variable domain (other parts from reference TRBV15 and TRBJ1-5): DAMVIQNPRYQVTQFGKPVTLSCSQTLNHNVMYWYQQKSSQAPKLLFHYYDKDFNNEADTPDNFQSRRPNTSFCFLDIRSPGLGDTAMYLCATSRGPGTGGNQPQHFGDGTRLSIL.

The chain uses TRBV24-1 and TRBJ2-1; maybe TRBD2 (6 bases). Trimming took off 5 bases at V and 5 bases at J, with 15 bases between the two ends. Germline V gives CDR1 KGHDR, CDR2 SFDVKD. The CDR3 has 15 residues. In DNA form, the CDR3 reads TGTGCCACCAGTGTGTCGGGGACTGGAGACAATGAGCAGTTCTTC. Its protein product is CATSVSGTGDNEQFF.

The rearrangement joins TRBV7-3 to TRBJ1-2; a possible D gene is TRBD1 (5 bases). V was pared by 1 base and J by 1 base, with 19 bases between. This CDR3 has 18 residues. Germline V gene lookup returns CDR1 SGHTA and CDR2 FQGTGA. CDR3 amino acids: CASSLSLRVGHFNYGYTF. DNA for the CDR3: TGTGCCAGCAGCTTAAGTTTAAGGGTCGGACACTTTAACTATGGCTACACCTTC. Looking up the rest from reference TRBV7-3 and TRBJ1-2 gives the full variable domain: GAGVSQTPSNKVTEKGKYVELRCDPISGHTALYWYRQSLGQGPEFLIYFQGTGAADDSGLPNDRFFAVRPEGSVSTLKIQRTERGDSAVYLCASSLSLRVGHFNYGYTFGSGTRLTVV.

V is TRBV6-2 or TRBV6-3 and J is TRBJ1-5, with D hard to call. The CDR3 consists of 16 residues. CDR1 and CDR2 (germline): MNHEY, SVGEGT. V lost 1 base and J 4 bases, leaving 14 bases between the germline ends. The CDR3 DNA reads as TGTGCCAGCAGTTACTACACATTGTCAGGAAATCAGCCCCAGCATTTT. This encodes CASSYYTLSGNQPQHF.

This sequence joins TRBV2 and TRBJ2-7; 10 bases match TRBD1. The CDR3 consists of 18 residues. CDR1 is SNHLY and CDR2 is FYNNEI in the germline V gene. J was trimmed by 6 bases and V by 6 bases; bases with no gene match: 20. The CDR3 is CASSVSKTGQGKGREQYF. The CDR3 DNA reads as TGTGCCAGCAGCGTATCAAAAACGGGACAGGGGAAAGGTCGCGAGCAGTACTTC.

This clone was picked up one time. This chain links TRBV7-9 with TRBJ2-7, with a possible D match to TRBD2 (6 bases). The germline gives CDR1 SEHNR, CDR2 FQNEAQ (reference sequence). CDR3 length: 15 residues. V gave up 0 bases and J gave up 5 bases, with 14 bases separating them. CDR3 bases: TGTGCCAGCAGCTTAGCGGGAGGCTGGTACGACGAGCAGTACTTC. Translation gives CASSLAGGWYDEQYF.

This clone was observed a handful of times. J is TRBJ1-2 and V is TRBV27; 7 nucleotides line up with TRBD1. CDR1 is MNHEY, CDR2 SMNVEV, per germline (reference sequence). V was pared by 0 bases and J by 6 bases, with 7 bases of the junction left unmatched. This CDR3 has 15 amino acids. Here the CDR3 reads CASSLSITGADGYTF. The CDR3 coding sequence is TGTGCCAGCAGTTTATCTATCACAGGGGCAGATGGCTACACCTTC.